This T cell receptor beta chain was sequenced in a study of spatial heterogeneity in lung cancer. As for time point: blood at routine non-recurrence follow-up after resection. Whole RNA, which was extracted from tumor, nontumor lung tissue or frozen PBMC, was sequenced without any cell sorting. This clonotype was observed many times. The CDR3 consists of 14 residues. V was clipped by 5 bases and J by 1 base, with 12 bases between them. CDR1 SGHTA and CDR2 FQGNSA come from the germline V gene. TCRdb called the 5' RACE reads again in MiXCR, with one record for every CDR3 protein. This table has under 30,000 distinct CDR3 sequences, roughly 5.5% appearing once.

The genes are TRBV7-2 and TRBJ2-7; D might be TRBD1 (6 bases). This clonotype originated in a male donor with early-stage non-small cell lung cancer. Sequencing was performed on PBMCs, taken at follow-up. CDR3 residues: CASSQGPESYEQYF. The DNA of the CDR3 is TGTGCCAGCAGCCAGGGGCCCGAGTCCTACGAGCAGTACTTC.